The T cell receptor beta chain described here comes from a study of T cell responses to AZD1222 COVID-19 vaccine. Study results and caveats: Clonal diversity may have been underestimated in mostly white British donors. Across the whole spike, CD4 TCRs peaked at regions 160-218 and 743-854.

The protocol was immunoSEQ multiplex PCR, while the TCRdb copy is restricted to in-frame clones and leaves out a portion. The sample has about 180,000 clones; 90% to 95% are singletons. This CDR3 comprises 15 residues. J was trimmed by 2 bases and V by 5 bases; bases with no gene match: 2. Germline V CDR1 and CDR2: SGHVS, FNYEAQ. This clone was picked up a small number of times. Antigen unknown. Doses given second, at about 4 or about 12 weeks, were pooled. The J gene is TRBJ2-6, the V gene TRBV7-6, with 8 nucleotides matching TRBD1. This clonotype was obtained from an adult who received the AZD1222 COVID-19 vaccine. Sample: peripheral blood, taken 28 days after the second AZD1222 dose. CDR3 amino acids: CASSPGGAGANVLTF. The CDR3 nucleotides read TGTGCCAGCAGCCCAGGGGGCGCTGGGGCCAACGTCCTGACTTTC. Full variable domain (remainder filled in from reference TRBV7-6 and TRBJ2-6): GAGVSQSPRYKVTKRGQDVALRCDPISGHVSLYWYRQALGQGPEFLTYFNYEAQQDKSGLPNDRFSAERPEGSISTLTIQRTEQRDSAMYRCASSPGGAGANVLTFGAGSRLTVL.